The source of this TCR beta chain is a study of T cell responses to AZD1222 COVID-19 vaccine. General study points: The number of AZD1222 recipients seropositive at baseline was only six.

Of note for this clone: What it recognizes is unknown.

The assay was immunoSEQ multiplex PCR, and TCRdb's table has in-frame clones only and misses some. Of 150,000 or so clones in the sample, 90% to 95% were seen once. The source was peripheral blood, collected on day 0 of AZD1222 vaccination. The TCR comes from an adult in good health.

DNA of the CDR3: TGTGCCAGCAGCTCCCTTGGTACAGTAGGGGAAGCTTTCTTT. Translated, it gives CASSSLGTVGEAFF. The V and J genes are TRBV5-4 and TRBJ1-1; D call uncertain. V was clipped by 3 bases and J by 8 bases, with 17 bases between them. Germline loops: CDR1 SGHNT, CDR2 YYREEE (reference sequence). The CDR3 loop spans 14 amino acids. Based on the CDR3 plus reference TRBV5-4 and TRBJ1-1, the full variable domain is ETGVTQSPTHLIKTRGQQVTLRCSSQSGHNTVSWYQQALGQGPQFIFQYYREEENGRGNFPPRFSGLQFPNYSSELNVNALELDDSALYLCASSSLGTVGEAFFGQGTRLTVV.